This T cell receptor beta chain was profiled in a study of a mutant IDH1 vaccine in newly diagnosed glioma. Study as a whole: Males made up approximately 62% and females about 40% of treated patients, whose mean age was around 40 years. Study outcomes and limitations: In approximately 92% of patients, immune responses induced by the vaccine occurred.

This table comes from immunoSEQ multiplex PCR, and its TCRdb copy is limited to in-frame clones, with some not included. The sample holds 85,000 to 100,000 clones, 70% to 90% seen once. The CDR3 sequence is 14 residues long. CDR1 and CDR2 (germline): SGDLS, YYNGEE. V trimming: 2 bases; J trimming: 1 base; junction bases outside the gene matches: 1. Time point defined: baseline, week 1 (first vaccination visit). The treatment is: pre-vaccination baseline after standard-of-care therapy. The study enrolled donors with new WHO grade 3 or 4 IDH1-mutant, ATRX-lost astrocytomas. As concerns this clone: The antigen is unknown.

This receptor was obtained from a woman aged 45 to 65 with glioma. The V and J genes are TRBV9 and TRBJ1-1; 8 positions agree with TRBD1. Source: PBMCs, taken from a glioma patient treated with radiotherapy, temozolomide or both. The CDR3 region has the DNA TGTGCCAGCAGCGTGGACAGGGCGAACACTGAAGCTTTCTTT. Encoded protein: CASSVDRANTEAFF.